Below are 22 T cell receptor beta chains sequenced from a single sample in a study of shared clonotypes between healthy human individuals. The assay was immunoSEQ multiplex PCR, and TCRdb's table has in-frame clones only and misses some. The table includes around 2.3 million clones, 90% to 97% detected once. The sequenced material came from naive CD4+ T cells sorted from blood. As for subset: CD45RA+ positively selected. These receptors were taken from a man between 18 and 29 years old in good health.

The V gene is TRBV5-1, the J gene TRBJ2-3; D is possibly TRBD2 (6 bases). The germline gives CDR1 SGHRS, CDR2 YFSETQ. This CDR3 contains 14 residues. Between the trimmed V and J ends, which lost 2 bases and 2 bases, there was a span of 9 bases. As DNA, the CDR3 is TGCGCCAGCAGCTTACAGGACTACACAGATACGCAGTATTTT. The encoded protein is CASSLQDYTDTQYF. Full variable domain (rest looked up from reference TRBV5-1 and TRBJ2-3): KAGVTQTPRYLIKTRGQQVTLSCSPISGHRSVSWYQQTPGQGLQFLFEYFSETQRNKGNFPGRFSGRQFSNSRSEMNVSTLELGDSALYLCASSLQDYTDTQYFGPGTRLTVL.

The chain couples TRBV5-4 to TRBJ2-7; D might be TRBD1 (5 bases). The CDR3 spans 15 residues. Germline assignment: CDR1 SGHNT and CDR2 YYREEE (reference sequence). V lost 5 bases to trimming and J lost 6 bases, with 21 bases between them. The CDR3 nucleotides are TGTGCCAGCAGTCGCCAGCTTCAGGGTTCCGGCGAGCAGTACTTC. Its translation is CASSRQLQGSGEQYF.

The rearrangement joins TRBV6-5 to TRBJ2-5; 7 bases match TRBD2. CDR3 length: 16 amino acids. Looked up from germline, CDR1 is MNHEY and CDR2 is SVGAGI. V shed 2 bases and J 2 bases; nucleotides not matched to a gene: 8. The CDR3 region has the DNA TGTGCCAGCAGTTACGGGGGAGGGGCACAGCAAGAGACCCAGTACTTC. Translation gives CASSYGGGAQQETQYF.

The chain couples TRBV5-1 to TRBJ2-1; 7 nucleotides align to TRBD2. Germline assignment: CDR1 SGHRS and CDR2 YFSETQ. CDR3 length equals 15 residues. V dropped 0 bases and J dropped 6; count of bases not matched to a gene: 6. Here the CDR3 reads CASSLGGSGFNEQFF. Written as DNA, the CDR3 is TGCGCCAGCAGCTTGGGTGGTAGCGGGTTCAATGAGCAGTTCTTC.

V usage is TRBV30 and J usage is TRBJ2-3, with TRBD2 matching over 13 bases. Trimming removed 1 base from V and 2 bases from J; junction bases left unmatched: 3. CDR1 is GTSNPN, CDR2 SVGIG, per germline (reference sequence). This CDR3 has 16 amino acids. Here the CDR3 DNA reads TGTGCCTGGAGTGGTGGGACTAGCGGGACCACAGATACGCAGTATTTT. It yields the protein CAWSGGTSGTTDTQYF.

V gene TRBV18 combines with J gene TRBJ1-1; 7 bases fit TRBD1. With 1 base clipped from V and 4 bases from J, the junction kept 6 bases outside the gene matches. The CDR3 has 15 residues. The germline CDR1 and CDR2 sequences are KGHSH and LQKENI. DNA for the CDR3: TGTGCCAGCTCACCACAGAGGGGGCTGAGCACTGAAGCTTTCTTT. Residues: CASSPQRGLSTEAFF.

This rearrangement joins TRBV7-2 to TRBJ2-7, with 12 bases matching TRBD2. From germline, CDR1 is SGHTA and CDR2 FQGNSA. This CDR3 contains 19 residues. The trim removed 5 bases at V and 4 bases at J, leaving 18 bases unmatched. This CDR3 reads CASSRPSSPSGRATYEQYF. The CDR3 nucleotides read TGTGCCAGCAGCCGACCATCCAGTCCTAGCGGGAGGGCCACATACGAGCAGTACTTC.

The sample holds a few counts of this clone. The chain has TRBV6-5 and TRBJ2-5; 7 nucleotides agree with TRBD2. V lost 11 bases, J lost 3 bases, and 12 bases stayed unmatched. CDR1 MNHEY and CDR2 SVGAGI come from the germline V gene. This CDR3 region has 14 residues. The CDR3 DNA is TGTGCCGCCGGTCGGGACTACGCGAAAGAGACCCAGTACTTC. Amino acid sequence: CAAGRDYAKETQYF.

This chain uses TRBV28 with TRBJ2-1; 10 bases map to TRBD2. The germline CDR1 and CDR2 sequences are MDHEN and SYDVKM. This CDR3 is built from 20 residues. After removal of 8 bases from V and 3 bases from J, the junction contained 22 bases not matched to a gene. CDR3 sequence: CASRRDDLKEREGSYNEQFF. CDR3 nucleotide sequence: TGTGCCAGCCGCCGGGACGACCTTAAGGAGCGGGAGGGGAGCTACAATGAGCAGTTCTTC. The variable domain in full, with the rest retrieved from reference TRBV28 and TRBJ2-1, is DVKVTQSSRYLVKRTGEKVFLECVQDMDHENMFWYRQDPGLGLRLIYFSYDVKMKEKGDIPEGYSVSREKKERFSLILESASTNQTSMYLCASRRDDLKEREGSYNEQFFGPGTRLTVL.

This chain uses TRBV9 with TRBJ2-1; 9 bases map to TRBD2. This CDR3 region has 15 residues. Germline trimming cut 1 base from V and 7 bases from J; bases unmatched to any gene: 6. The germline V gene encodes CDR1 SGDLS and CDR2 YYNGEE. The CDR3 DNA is TGTGCCAGCAGCGTAACGGCTAGCGGGGAAAATGAGCAGTTCTTC. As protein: CASSVTASGENEQFF.

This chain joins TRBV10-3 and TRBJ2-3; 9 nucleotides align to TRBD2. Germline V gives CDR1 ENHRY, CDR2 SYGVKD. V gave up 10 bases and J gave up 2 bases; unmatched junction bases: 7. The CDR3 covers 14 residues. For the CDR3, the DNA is TGTGCCACCATCAGCGGGGGGTCCACAGATACGCAGTATTTT. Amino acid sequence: CATISGGSTDTQYF.

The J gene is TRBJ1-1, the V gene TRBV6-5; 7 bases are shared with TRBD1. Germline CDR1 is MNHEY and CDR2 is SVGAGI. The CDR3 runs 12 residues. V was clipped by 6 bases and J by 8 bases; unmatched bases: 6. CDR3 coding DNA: TGTGCCAGCAGCCTTGACAGGGAGGAAGCTTTCTTT. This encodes CASSLDREEAFF.

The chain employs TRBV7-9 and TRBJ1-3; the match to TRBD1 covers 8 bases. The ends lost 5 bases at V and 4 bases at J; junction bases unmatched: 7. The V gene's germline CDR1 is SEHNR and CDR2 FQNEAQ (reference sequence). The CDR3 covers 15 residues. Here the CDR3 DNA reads TGTGCCAGCAGCGCCTCACAGGGGGGAGGAAACACCATATATTTT. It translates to CASSASQGGGNTIYF.

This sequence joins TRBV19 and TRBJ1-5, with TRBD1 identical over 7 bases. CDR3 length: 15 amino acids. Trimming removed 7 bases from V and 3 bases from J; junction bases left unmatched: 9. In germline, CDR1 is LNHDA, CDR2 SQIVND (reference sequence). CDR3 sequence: CASNPQGLNNQPQHF. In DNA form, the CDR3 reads TGTGCCAGTAACCCACAGGGGTTAAACAATCAGCCCCAGCATTTT.

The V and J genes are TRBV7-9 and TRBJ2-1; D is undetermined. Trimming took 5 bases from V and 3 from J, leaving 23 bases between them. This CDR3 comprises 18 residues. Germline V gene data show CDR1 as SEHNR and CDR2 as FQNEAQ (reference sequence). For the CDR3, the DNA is TGTGCCAGCAGCCGAATCAGTAGCACCCGGACCTACTACAATGAGCAGTTCTTC. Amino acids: CASSRISSTRTYYNEQFF.

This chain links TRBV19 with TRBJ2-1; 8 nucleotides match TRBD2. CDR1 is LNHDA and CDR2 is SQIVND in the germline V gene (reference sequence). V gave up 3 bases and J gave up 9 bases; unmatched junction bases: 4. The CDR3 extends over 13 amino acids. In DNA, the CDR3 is TGTGCCAGTAGTATGGCGCGGGGGGTTGAGCAGTTCTTC. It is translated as CASSMARGVEQFF.

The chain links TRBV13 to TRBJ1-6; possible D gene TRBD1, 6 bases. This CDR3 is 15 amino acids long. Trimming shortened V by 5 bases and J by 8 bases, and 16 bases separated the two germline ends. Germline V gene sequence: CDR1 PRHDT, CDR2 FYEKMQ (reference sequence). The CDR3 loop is CASSPRTDPYSPLHF. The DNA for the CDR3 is TGTGCCAGCAGCCCTCGGACAGATCCCTATTCACCCCTCCACTTT.

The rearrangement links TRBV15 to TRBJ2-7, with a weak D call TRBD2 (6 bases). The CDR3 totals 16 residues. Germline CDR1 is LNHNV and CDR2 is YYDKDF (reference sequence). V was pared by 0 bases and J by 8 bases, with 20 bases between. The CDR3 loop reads CATSRESGRWGNKQYF. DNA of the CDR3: TGTGCCACCAGCAGAGAGTCGGGGAGGTGGGGGAATAAGCAGTACTTC. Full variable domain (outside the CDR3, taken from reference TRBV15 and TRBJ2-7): DAMVIQNPRYQVTQFGKPVTLSCSQTLNHNVMYWYQQKSSQAPKLLFHYYDKDFNNEADTPDNFQSRRPNTSFCFLDIRSPGLGDTAMYLCATSRESGRWGNKQYFGPGTRLTVT.

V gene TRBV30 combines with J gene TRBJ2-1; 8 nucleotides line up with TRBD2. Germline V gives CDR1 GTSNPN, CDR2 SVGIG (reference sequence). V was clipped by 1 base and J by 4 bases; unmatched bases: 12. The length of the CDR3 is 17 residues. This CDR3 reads CAWSAPRFTSGYNEQFF. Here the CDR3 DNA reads TGTGCCTGGAGTGCCCCCCGGTTTACTAGCGGATACAATGAGCAGTTCTTC.

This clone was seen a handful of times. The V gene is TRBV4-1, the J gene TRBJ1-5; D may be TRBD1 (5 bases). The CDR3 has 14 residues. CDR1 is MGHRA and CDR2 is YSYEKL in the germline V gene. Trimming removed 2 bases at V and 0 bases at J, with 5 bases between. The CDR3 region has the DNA TGCGCCAGCAGCCAAAGGGGTAGCAATCAGCCCCAGCATTTT. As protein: CASSQRGSNQPQHF.

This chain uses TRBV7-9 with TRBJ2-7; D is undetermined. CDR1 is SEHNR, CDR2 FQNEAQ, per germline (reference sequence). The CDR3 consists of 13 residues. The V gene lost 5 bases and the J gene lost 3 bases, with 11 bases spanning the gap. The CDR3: CASSPKFSYEQYF. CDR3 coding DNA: TGTGCCAGCAGCCCAAAATTCAGCTACGAGCAGTACTTC.

The CDR3 DNA reads TGCAGCCTCGAGGACAGGCGGGGAAACACCATATATTTT. Its protein product is CSLEDRRGNTIYF. The chain recombines TRBV29-1 with TRBJ1-3; 7 bases line up with TRBD1. With V trimmed by 8 bases and J by 4 bases, 8 bases remained unmatched. The germline gives CDR1 SQVTM, CDR2 ANQGSEA. The CDR3 consists of 13 residues.